The text below deals with one T cell receptor beta chain. The sequence runs out 3 residues before the end of the CDR3; the remainder is reconstructed from the germline J gene. These data come from a study of T cells in women clearing cervical HPV infection. Study in general: Cases were women with histologically confirmed HPV16-related CIN3 or worse, including a couple of invasive cancers.

The CDR3 runs to 13 residues. V was pared by 3 bases and J by 6 bases, with 5 bases of the junction left unmatched. Germline assignment: CDR1 DFQATT and CDR2 SNEGSKA (reference sequence). This table comes from immunoSEQ multiplex PCR, and its TCRdb copy is limited to in-frame clones, with some not included. This sample lists about 39,000 clones; its ten largest clones have around 5.5%. The specimen sequenced was blood buffy coat. The chain links TRBV20-1 to TRBJ1-1; 9 nucleotides agree with TRBD1. The clonotype comes from a woman between 18 and 70 years old with a cervical HPV16 infection that either progressed to CIN3+ or cleared (not recorded which). The sequenced part of the CDR3 DNA is TGCAGTGCTAGGACAGGGGGGGTTTCTGAA. Translation gives CSARTGGVSE. The CDR3 as a whole reads CSARTGGVSEAFF.